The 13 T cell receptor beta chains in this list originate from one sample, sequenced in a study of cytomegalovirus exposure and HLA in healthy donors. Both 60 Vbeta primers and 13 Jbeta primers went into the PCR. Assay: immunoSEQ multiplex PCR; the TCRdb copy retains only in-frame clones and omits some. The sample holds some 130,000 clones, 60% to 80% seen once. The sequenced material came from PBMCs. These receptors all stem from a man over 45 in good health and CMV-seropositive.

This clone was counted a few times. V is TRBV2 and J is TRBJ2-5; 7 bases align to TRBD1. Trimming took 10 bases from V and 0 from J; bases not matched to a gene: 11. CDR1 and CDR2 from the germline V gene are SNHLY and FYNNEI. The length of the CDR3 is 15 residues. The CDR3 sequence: CATRTGDKYQETQYF. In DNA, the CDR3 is TGTGCCACGAGAACAGGGGATAAGTACCAAGAGACCCAGTACTTC.

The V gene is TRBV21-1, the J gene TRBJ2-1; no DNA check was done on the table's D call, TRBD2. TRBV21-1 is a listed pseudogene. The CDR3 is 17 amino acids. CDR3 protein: CASSKVKKTSGGLEQFF. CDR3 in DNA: TGTGCCAGCAGCAAAGTGAAAAAGACTAGCGGGGGGCTCGAGCAGTTCTTC.

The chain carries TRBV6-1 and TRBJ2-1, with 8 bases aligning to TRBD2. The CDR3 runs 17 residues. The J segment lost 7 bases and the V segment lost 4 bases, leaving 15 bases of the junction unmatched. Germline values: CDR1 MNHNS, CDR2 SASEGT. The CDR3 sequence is CASSVIWSGGRSNEQFF. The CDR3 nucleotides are TGTGCCAGCAGTGTGATTTGGAGCGGGGGACGGTCGAATGAGCAGTTCTTC.

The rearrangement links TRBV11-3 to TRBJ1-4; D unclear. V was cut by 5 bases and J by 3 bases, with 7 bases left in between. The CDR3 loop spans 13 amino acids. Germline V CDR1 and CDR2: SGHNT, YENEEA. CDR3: CASSKQANEKLFF. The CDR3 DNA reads TGTGCCAGCAGCAAGCAGGCTAATGAAAAACTGTTTTTT.

The CDR3 bases are TGTGCCAGCAGCCGACTAGCGTCGGAGACCCAGTACTTC. It specifies CASSRLASETQYF. This chain connects TRBV6-6 to TRBJ2-5, with 8 bases aligning to TRBD2. The CDR3 consists of 13 residues. After removal of 6 bases from V and 5 bases from J, the junction contained 5 bases not matched to a gene. The germline V gene encodes CDR1 MNHNY and CDR2 SVGAGI (reference sequence).

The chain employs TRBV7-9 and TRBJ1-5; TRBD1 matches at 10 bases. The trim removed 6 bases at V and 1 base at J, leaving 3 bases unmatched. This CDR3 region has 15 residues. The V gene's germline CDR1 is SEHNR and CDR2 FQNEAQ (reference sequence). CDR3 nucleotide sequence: TGTGCCAGCAGATCGGGACAGGGGAGCAATCAGCCCCAGCATTTT. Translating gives CASRSGQGSNQPQHF.

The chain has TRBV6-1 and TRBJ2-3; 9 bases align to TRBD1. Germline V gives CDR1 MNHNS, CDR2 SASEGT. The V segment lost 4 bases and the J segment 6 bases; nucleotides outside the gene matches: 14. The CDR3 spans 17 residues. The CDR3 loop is CASSARSGTGRGDTQYF. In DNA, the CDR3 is TGTGCCAGCAGTGCCCGATCCGGGACAGGGCGAGGGGATACGCAGTATTTT.

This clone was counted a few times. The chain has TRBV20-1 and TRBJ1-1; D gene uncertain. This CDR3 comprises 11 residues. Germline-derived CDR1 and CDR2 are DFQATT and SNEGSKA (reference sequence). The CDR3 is CRGEGDTEAFF. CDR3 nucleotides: TGCAGGGGCGAGGGTGATACTGAAGCTTTCTTT.

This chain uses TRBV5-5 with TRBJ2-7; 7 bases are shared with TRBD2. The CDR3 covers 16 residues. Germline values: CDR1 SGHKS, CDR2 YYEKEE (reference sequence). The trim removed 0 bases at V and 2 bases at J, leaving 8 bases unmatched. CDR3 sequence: CASSLVPSGRTYEQYF. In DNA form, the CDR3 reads TGTGCCAGCAGCTTGGTGCCTAGCGGTAGAACCTACGAGCAGTACTTC.

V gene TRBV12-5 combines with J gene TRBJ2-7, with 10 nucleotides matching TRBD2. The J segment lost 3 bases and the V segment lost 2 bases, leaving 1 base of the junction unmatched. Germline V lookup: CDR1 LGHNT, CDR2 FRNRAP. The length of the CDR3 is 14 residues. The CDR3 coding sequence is TGTGCTAGTGGTTTGTCTAGCGGGAGCTACGAGCAGTACTTC. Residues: CASGLSSGSYEQYF.

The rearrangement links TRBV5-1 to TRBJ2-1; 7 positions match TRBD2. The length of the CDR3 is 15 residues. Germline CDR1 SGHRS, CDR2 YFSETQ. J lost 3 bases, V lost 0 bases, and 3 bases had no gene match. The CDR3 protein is CASSLGSGGYNEQFF. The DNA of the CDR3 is TGCGCCAGCAGCTTGGGGTCGGGGGGCTACAATGAGCAGTTCTTC.

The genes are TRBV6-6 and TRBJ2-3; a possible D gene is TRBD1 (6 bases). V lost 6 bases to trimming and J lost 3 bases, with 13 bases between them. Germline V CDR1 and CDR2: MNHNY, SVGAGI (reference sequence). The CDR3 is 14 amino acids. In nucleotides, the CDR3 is TGTGCCAGCAGACCCGGGACACTTACAGATACGCAGTATTTT. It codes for CASRPGTLTDTQYF.

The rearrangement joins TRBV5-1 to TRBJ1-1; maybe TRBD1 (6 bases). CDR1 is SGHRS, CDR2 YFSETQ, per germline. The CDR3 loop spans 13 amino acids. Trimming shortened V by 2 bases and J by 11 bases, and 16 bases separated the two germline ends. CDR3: CASSFEKGVRAFF. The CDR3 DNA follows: TGCGCCAGCAGCTTCGAGAAGGGGGTTCGGGCTTTCTTT.